This TCR beta chain was observed in a study of brain T cells in children with intractable seizures. Concerning this clone itself: Its antigen is as yet unknown.

The repertoire was sequenced with immunoSEQ multiplex PCR; TCRdb's copy has only in-frame clones and lacks some. The sample shows about 110,000 clones, 94% of them seen only once. Sequencing was limited to surgery cases with top T cell transcript signatures in brain tissue. Study-level points and caveats: Absence of clones before surgery may stem from lower sequencing depth. Only CDR3 sequence similarity suggested viral specificity, without known HCMV serostatus.

Trimming left V 0 bases short and J 9 bases short, with 13 bases between. This CDR3 is built from 14 residues. Germline CDR1 SGHRS, CDR2 YFSETQ. The genes are TRBV5-1 and TRBJ2-1; D may be TRBD2 (5 bases). The sequenced sample was peripheral blood, obtained at surgery. This sequence was found in a boy under three years old with hemimegalencephaly and intractable seizures. The CDR3 nucleotides read TGCGCCAGCAGCTTGGGGACTGCTCCGGCTGAGCAGTTCTTC. It is translated as CASSLGTAPAEQFF.